The present T cell receptor beta chain was sequenced within a study of blood T cells in healthy people across ages. The study, taken as a whole, reports: Observed TCR beta diversity showed a strong correlation with the percentage of naive T cells as measured by flow cytometry.

Through a sample-barcoded 5' primer and a J-beta primer mix, a second PCR was run for roughly 6 to 11 cycles. TCRdb passed the 5' RACE reads through MiXCR, listing each CDR3 protein once. The repertoire holds 850,000 to 1,000,000 distinct CDR3 sequences, roughly 51% seen once, with over 20% in the top ten. This CDR3 is 18 amino acids long. The V end lost 2 bases, the J end lost 4 bases, and 22 bases lay between the germline ends. Points on this clonotype: Its matching antigen is unknown.

The chain carries TRBV12-3 or TRBV12-4 and TRBJ2-3, with a weak D call TRBD2 (6 bases). The sequence was obtained from a woman aged 55-70 years in good health. Source material: blood. The CDR3 loop reads CASSLTTPGVPGSDTQYF. The CDR3 nucleotides are TGTGCCAGCAGTTTAACCACGCCGGGGGTCCCAGGGTCAGATACGCAGTATTTT.